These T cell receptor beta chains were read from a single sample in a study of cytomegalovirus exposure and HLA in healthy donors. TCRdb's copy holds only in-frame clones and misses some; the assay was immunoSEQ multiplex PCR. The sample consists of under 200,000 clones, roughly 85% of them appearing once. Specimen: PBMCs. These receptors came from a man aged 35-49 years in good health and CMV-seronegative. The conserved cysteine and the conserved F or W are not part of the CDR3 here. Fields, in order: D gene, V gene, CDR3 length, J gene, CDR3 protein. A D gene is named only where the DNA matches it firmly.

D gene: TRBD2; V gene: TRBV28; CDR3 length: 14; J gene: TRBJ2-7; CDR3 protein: ASSLSGTSGRIEQY
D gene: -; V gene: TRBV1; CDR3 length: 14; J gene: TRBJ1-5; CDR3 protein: TSSPISDRVGQPQH
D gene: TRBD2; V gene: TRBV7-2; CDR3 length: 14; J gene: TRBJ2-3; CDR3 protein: ASSLDQLAVTDTQY
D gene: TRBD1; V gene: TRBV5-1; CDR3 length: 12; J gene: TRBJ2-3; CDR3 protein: ASSFGQGRNTQY
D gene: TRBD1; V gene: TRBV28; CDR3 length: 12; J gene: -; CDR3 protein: ASLSVGQIYEQY
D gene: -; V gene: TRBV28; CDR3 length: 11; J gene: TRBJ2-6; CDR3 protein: ASTVSGANVLT
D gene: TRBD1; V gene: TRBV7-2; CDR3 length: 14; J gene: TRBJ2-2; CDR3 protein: ASSNGMDRGFGELF
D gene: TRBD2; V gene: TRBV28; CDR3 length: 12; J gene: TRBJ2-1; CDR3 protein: ATLIGGGYNEQF
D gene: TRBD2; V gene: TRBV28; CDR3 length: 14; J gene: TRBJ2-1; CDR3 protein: ASSPPPSGSYNEQF
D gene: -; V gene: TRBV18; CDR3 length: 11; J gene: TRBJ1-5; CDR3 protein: ASSPRQGQPQH
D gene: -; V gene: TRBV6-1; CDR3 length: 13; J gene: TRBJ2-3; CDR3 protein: ASSEPGRWPDTQY
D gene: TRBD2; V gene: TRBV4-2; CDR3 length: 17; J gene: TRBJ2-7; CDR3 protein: ASSQAETPAGGASYEQY
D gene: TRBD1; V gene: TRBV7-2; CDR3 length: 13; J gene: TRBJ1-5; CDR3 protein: ASSHRTGGDQPQH
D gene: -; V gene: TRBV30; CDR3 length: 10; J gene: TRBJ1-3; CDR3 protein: ASGELGNTIY
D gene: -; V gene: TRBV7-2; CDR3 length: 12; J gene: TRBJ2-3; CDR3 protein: ASSQGGGTDTQY
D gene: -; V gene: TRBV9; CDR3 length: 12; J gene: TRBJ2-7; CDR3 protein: ASSVGGGNGEQY
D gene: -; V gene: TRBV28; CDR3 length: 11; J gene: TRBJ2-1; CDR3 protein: ASTGPPYNEQF
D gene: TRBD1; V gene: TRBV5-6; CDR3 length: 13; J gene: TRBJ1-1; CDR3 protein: ASSLWDRGFIGAF
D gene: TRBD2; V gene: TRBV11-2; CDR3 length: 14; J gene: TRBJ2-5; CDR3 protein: ASSLGLAGVGETQY
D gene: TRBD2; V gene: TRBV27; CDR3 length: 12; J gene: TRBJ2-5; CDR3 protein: ASSKVSGIRTQY
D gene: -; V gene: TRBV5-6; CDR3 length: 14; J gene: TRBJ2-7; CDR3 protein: ASSSYQWRSSYEQY
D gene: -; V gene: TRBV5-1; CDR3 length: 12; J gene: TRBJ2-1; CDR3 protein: ASSPQGGNNEQF
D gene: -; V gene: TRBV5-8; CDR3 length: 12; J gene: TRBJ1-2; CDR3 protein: ASSSKTATYGYT
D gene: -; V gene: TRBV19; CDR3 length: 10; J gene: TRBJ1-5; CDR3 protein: ASSPPSQPQH
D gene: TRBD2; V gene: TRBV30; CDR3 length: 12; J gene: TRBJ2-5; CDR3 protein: AWRYGGRGETQY
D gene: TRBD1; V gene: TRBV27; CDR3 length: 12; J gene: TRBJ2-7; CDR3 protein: ASSPGTGSTEQY
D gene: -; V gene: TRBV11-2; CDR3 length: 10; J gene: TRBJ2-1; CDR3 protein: ASSVAFNEQF
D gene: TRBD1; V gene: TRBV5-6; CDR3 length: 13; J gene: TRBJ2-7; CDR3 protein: ASSLGQGGTREQY
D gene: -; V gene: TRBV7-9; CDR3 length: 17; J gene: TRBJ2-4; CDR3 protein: ASSLNRGARGSPKNIQY